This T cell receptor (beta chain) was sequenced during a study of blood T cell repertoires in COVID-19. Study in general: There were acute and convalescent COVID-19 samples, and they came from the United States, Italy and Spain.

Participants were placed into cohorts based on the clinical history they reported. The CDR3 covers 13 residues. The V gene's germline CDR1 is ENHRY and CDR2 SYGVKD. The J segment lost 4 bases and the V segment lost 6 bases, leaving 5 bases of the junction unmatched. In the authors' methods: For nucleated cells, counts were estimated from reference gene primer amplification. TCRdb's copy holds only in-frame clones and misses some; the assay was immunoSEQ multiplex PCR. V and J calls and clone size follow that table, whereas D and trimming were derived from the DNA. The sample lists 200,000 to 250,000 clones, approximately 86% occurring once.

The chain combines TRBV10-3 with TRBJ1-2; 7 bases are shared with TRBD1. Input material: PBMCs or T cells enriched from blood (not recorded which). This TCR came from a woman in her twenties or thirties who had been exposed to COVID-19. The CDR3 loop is CAIRHGTVYGYTF. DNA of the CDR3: TGTGCCATCAGACACGGGACAGTCTATGGCTACACCTTC.